This T cell receptor beta chain was sequenced in a study of T cells in Graves' hyperthyroidism and ophthalmopathy. Amplification yielded TCR beta CDR3 regions, with RNA transcripts as the source. The HTBI primer set served for first-round RT-PCR of the TCR CDR3. TCRdb re-called the multiplex PCR reads through MiXCR, storing one row per CDR3 protein. The table has a few hundred thousand distinct CDR3 sequences, over 15% seen once. The sample holds many counts of this clonotype. On the basis of clinical symptoms, serum thyroxine and TRAb, thyroid ultrasound and orbital computed tomography, diagnoses were made. The V and J ends lost 3 bases and 1 base, in that order; junction bases with no gene match: 9. CDR3 size: 17 residues. CDR1 is SGHAT and CDR2 is FQNNGV in the germline V gene.

Sequencing was performed on blood. This clonotype was sampled from a woman between 50 and 59 years old with Graves' hyperthyroidism. J is TRBJ1-1 and V is TRBV11-2; 9 nucleotides match TRBD1. CDR3 nucleotide sequence: TGTGCCAGCAGCTTGGAGTTACAGGGGGCCAGGAACACTGAAGCTTTCTTT. This sequence encodes CASSLELQGARNTEAFF.